A single sample gave rise to the 29 T cell receptor beta chains below, sequenced in a study of T cells in localized non-small cell lung cancer. Only in-frame clones appear in the TCRdb table, and some are missing; sequencing was by immunoSEQ multiplex PCR. The sample records around 130,000 clones, 70% to 90% being singletons. Source: peripheral blood, taken before any cancer treatment. The source of these receptors is a female donor at least 60 years old with stage I lung adenocarcinoma.

The J gene is TRBJ1-5, the V gene TRBV15; D unclear. Germline CDR1 reads LNHNV; CDR2 reads YYDKDF (reference sequence). The CDR3 spans 14 residues. With 4 bases removed from V and 6 bases from J, the gap between germline ends came to 13 bases. The CDR3 spells CATSTRPIPQPQHF. The CDR3 region has the DNA TGTGCCACCAGCACCAGGCCCATACCTCAGCCCCAGCATTTT.

This rearrangement joins TRBV27 to TRBJ2-5, with D maybe TRBD1 (6 bases). This CDR3 spans 16 amino acids. V lost 5 bases and J 1 base, leaving 17 bases between the germline ends. CDR1 and CDR2 (germline): MNHEY, SMNVEV (reference sequence). The CDR3 DNA follows: TGTGCCAGCAGTCCCGGCCGCCTACAGGGCCAAGAGACCCAGTACTTC. Protein product: CASSPGRLQGQETQYF.

The chain joins TRBV29-1 to TRBJ2-1, with D possibly matching TRBD2 (6 bases). Germline loops: CDR1 SQVTM, CDR2 ANQGSEA. The CDR3 is 17 amino acids. V lost 4 bases and J 0 bases, leaving 19 bases between the germline ends. DNA for the CDR3: TGCAGCGTTGTGAGGCTAGCGTTAGACGTCTCCTACAATGAGCAGTTCTTC. Amino acid sequence: CSVVRLALDVSYNEQFF.

The rearrangement uses TRBV9 and TRBJ2-1, with unresolved D. This CDR3 comprises 13 residues. Trimming stripped 3 bases from V and 8 bases from J, with 12 bases between. Germline lookup yields CDR1 SGDLS and CDR2 YYNGEE. The CDR3 DNA sequence: TGTGCCAGCAGCGAGGAGCTTGGAGATGAGCAGTTCTTC. Amino acid sequence: CASSEELGDEQFF.

V usage is TRBV7-8 and J usage is TRBJ2-7; 7 positions agree with TRBD1. Trimming at V came to 6 bases and at J to 3 bases, leaving 5 bases not matched to a gene. CDR1 SGHVS and CDR2 FQNEAQ come from the germline V gene. This CDR3 is 13 amino acids long. In DNA form, the CDR3 reads TGTGCCAGCAGTTACACAGGGGACTACGAGCAGTACTTC. Translated, it gives CASSYTGDYEQYF.

This chain links TRBV5-1 with TRBJ1-1, with unresolved D. Germline V gene sequence: CDR1 SGHRS, CDR2 YFSETQ. V lost 2 bases and J lost 5, with 10 bases in between. The CDR3 length is 13 residues. The chain's CDR3 is CASSLIGGTEAFF. As DNA, the CDR3 is TGCGCCAGCAGCTTAATCGGCGGGACTGAAGCTTTCTTT.

The chain joins TRBV6-6 to TRBJ2-7; the D is unclear. V dropped 5 bases and J dropped 0 bases, with 11 bases sitting between them. Per germline, CDR1 MNHNY and CDR2 SVGAGI (reference sequence). The CDR3 consists of 14 residues. The CDR3 nucleotides are TGTGCCAGCAGTACGGTTTGGAGCTCCTACGAGCAGTACTTC. Amino acids: CASSTVWSSYEQYF.

V usage is TRBV11-3 and J usage is TRBJ2-5; the match to TRBD1 covers 11 bases. CDR1 and CDR2 (germline): SGHNT, YENEEA. V dropped 1 base and J dropped 4; count of bases not matched to a gene: 8. The CDR3 length is 17 residues. CDR3: CASSLGLGTGGRETQYF. CDR3 nucleotide sequence: TGTGCCAGCAGCTTAGGCCTCGGGACAGGGGGGCGAGAGACCCAGTACTTC.

V usage is TRBV6-1 and J usage is TRBJ1-3; D is unresolved. The CDR3 length is 17 residues. V was pared by 1 base and J by 0 bases, with 13 bases between. Germline V lookup: CDR1 MNHNS, CDR2 SASEGT. The CDR3 bases are TGTGCCAGCAGTGAAGGAGGCGAGTACTTCTCTGGAAACACCATATATTTT. Translating gives CASSEGGEYFSGNTIYF.

This chain connects TRBV7-3 to TRBJ2-3; 9 bases map to TRBD2. The CDR3 consists of 16 residues. Germline CDR1 SGHTA, CDR2 FQGTGA. The J segment lost 5 bases and the V segment lost 1 base, leaving 7 bases of the junction unmatched. CDR3 nucleotides: TGTGCCAGCAGCTTAATGGCGGGAGGGCCACTAGATACGCAGTATTTT. Residues: CASSLMAGGPLDTQYF.

This rearrangement joins TRBV27 to TRBJ2-1; 10 nucleotides agree with TRBD2. Trimming removed 8 bases from V and 6 bases from J; junction bases left unmatched: 10. Per the germline V gene, CDR1 is MNHEY and CDR2 is SMNVEV (reference sequence). This CDR3 contains 15 residues. Written as DNA, the CDR3 is TGTGCCAGCCTTCAAAGTCTAGCGGGAGTCAATGAGCAGTTCTTC. Translating gives CASLQSLAGVNEQFF.

The gene calls are TRBV10-1 and TRBJ1-3; D not resolved. Germline V gene sequence: CDR1 WNHNN, CDR2 SYGVQD (reference sequence). The V end was cut by 3 bases, the J end by 0 bases, with 6 bases between. The CDR3 contains 14 residues. The CDR3, as DNA: TGCGCCAGCAGTGAAGGGAGCTCTGGAAACACCATATATTTT. Its translation is CASSEGSSGNTIYF.

The chain is built from TRBV28 and TRBJ1-1; D unresolved. CDR3 length: 11 amino acids. Deletions cut 5 bases from V and 8 bases from J, with 9 bases between. Germline CDR1 is MDHEN and CDR2 is SYDVKM. The CDR3 nucleotides are TGTGCCAGCAGTGCACAGTGGGAAGCTTTCTTT. Translated: CASSAQWEAFF.

This chain uses TRBV6-5 with TRBJ2-2, with 7 bases aligning to TRBD1. CDR1 is MNHEY and CDR2 is SVGAGI in the germline V gene. This CDR3 comprises 13 residues. V was clipped by 8 bases and J by 2 bases; unmatched bases: 2. CDR3 nucleotide sequence: TGTGCCAGCCGGGACAGCAACACCGGGGAGCTGTTTTTT. Protein: CASRDSNTGELFF.

The V call is TRBV10-3, the J call TRBJ2-5, with TRBD1 matching over 9 bases. The junction had 4 bases not matched to a gene; V was cut back by 3 bases and J by 14 bases. This CDR3 is built from 11 residues. Germline V CDR1 and CDR2: ENHRY, SYGVKD. CDR3 sequence (DNA): TGTGCCATCAGTGACCGGGACAGGGTTTACTTC. Translation: CAISDRDRVYF.

The CDR3: CASSPPGSTEAFF. The CDR3, as DNA: TGTGCCAGCAGTCCCCCAGGGAGCACTGAAGCTTTCTTT. V is TRBV6-5 and J is TRBJ1-1; D is possibly TRBD1 (5 bases). CDR1 MNHEY and CDR2 SVGAGI come from the germline V gene. Between the trimmed V and J ends, which lost 5 bases and 4 bases, there was a span of 11 bases. The CDR3 has 13 residues.

This chain connects TRBV18 to TRBJ1-1; 8 bases line up with TRBD1. Germline CDR1 and CDR2: KGHSH and LQKENI. The CDR3 length is 14 residues. With 3 bases clipped from V and 3 bases from J, the junction kept 3 bases outside the gene matches. The CDR3 here is CASSPLTGDTEAFF. CDR3 nucleotides: TGTGCCAGCTCACCTCTGACAGGGGACACTGAAGCTTTCTTT.

This clone was detected once. The J gene is TRBJ2-4, the V gene TRBV5-6; 9 nucleotides line up with TRBD2. V gave up 0 bases and J gave up 6 bases; unmatched junction bases: 7. CDR3 length: 16 amino acids. Per germline, CDR1 SGHDT and CDR2 YYEEEE. The CDR3: CASSLEGSGSVNIQYF. The DNA for the CDR3 is TGTGCCAGCAGCTTGGAGGGTAGCGGGAGTGTAAACATTCAGTACTTC.

V and J are TRBV5-1 and TRBJ2-3; 7 nucleotides match TRBD2. The CDR3 has 15 residues. The junction had 10 bases not matched to a gene; V was cut back by 4 bases and J by 5 bases. Germline CDR1 and CDR2: SGHRS and YFSETQ. The CDR3 loop is CASSGSGGSIDTQYF. The CDR3 nucleotides read TGCGCCAGCAGCGGGTCCGGGGGGAGTATAGATACGCAGTATTTT.

The table lists this clone with a few counts. The chain carries TRBV5-1 and TRBJ1-1; D gene unclear. CDR3 length: 14 amino acids. Germline V gene sequence: CDR1 SGHRS, CDR2 YFSETQ. V lost 0 bases, J lost 7 bases, and 13 bases lay in between. CDR3 residues: CASSLEVQRLEAFF. Written as DNA, the CDR3 is TGCGCCAGCAGCTTGGAGGTTCAGAGACTTGAAGCTTTCTTT.

The J gene is TRBJ2-3, the V gene TRBV5-1; 7 positions agree with TRBD1. The germline CDR1 and CDR2 sequences are SGHRS and YFSETQ. The ends lost 0 bases at V and 3 bases at J; junction bases unmatched: 4. The CDR3 loop spans 15 amino acids. In nucleotides, the CDR3 is TGCGCCAGCAGCTTGGAGGGGGCGCAGACAGATACGCAGTATTTT. Protein sequence: CASSLEGAQTDTQYF.

The chain carries TRBV18 and TRBJ2-1; D ambiguous. Germline assignment: CDR1 KGHSH and CDR2 LQKENI. V was pared by 3 bases and J by 8 bases, with 8 bases between. The length of the CDR3 is 12 residues. CDR3 sequence reads: CASSPPSDEQFF. CDR3 nucleotides: TGTGCCAGCTCACCCCCCAGCGATGAGCAGTTCTTC.

This chain joins TRBV2 and TRBJ1-5, with D hard to call. The CDR3 is 15 residues long. CDR1 is SNHLY and CDR2 is FYNNEI in the germline V gene. V gave up 2 bases and J gave up 1 base, with 9 bases separating them. In DNA, the CDR3 is TGTGCCAGCAGTGAACAGACAATAAGCAATCAGCCCCAGCATTTT. It translates to CASSEQTISNQPQHF.

J is TRBJ2-5 and V is TRBV5-1; 10 nucleotides agree with TRBD2. This CDR3 has 16 residues. Germline trimming cut 0 bases from V and 2 bases from J; bases unmatched to any gene: 4. The germline gives CDR1 SGHRS, CDR2 YFSETQ. CDR3 region: CASSLGVAGGQETQYF. The CDR3 DNA sequence: TGCGCCAGCAGCTTGGGTGTAGCGGGAGGTCAAGAGACCCAGTACTTC. The whole variable domain, filled in from reference TRBV5-1 and TRBJ2-5, reads KAGVTQTPRYLIKTRGQQVTLSCSPISGHRSVSWYQQTPGQGLQFLFEYFSETQRNKGNFPGRFSGRQFSNSRSEMNVSTLELGDSALYLCASSLGVAGGQETQYFGPGTRLLVL.

CDR3 in amino acids: CASSLIPDKTYEQYF. CDR3 nucleotide sequence: TGTGCCAGCAGCTTAATCCCGGATAAAACCTACGAGCAGTACTTC. V gene TRBV7-9 combines with J gene TRBJ2-7; D not certain. Germline V gene sequence: CDR1 SEHNR, CDR2 FQNEAQ (reference sequence). Between the trimmed V and J ends, which lost 2 bases and 2 bases, there was a span of 13 bases. The length of the CDR3 is 15 residues.

J is TRBJ2-2 and V is TRBV7-3; D unclear. Germline loops: CDR1 SGHTA, CDR2 FQGTGA. V gave up 1 base and J gave up 4 bases, with 7 bases separating them. The CDR3 totals 14 residues. The CDR3 here is CASSLMGLTGELFF. The CDR3, as DNA: TGTGCCAGCAGCTTAATGGGCCTCACCGGGGAGCTGTTTTTT. The full variable domain, rest sourced from reference TRBV7-3 and TRBJ2-2, is GAGVSQTPSNKVTEKGKYVELRCDPISGHTALYWYRQSLGQGPEFLIYFQGTGAADDSGLPNDRFFAVRPEGSVSTLKIQRTERGDSAVYLCASSLMGLTGELFFGEGSRLTVL.

The genes are TRBV4-1 and TRBJ2-1; D call uncertain. Germline V lookup: CDR1 MGHRA, CDR2 YSYEKL. The CDR3 sequence is 12 residues long. V lost 0 bases and J 6 bases, leaving 3 bases between the germline ends. CDR3 nucleotide sequence: TGCGCCAGCAGCCAAGATGCCAATGAGCAGTTCTTC. Translation gives CASSQDANEQFF.

This clone was detected only a few times. The CDR3 sequence: CASSLPGSYEQYF. CDR3 coding DNA: TGTGCCAGCAGCCTCCCCGGCTCCTACGAGCAGTACTTC. This chain joins TRBV28 and TRBJ2-7, with D unresolved. The CDR3 is 13 amino acids. CDR1 and CDR2 (germline): MDHEN, SYDVKM. Between the trimmed V and J ends, which lost 6 bases and 0 bases, there was a span of 9 bases.

This clone has just one count. The CDR3 bases are TGTGCCAGCAGCGGAAATATGGAAGGTACGCAGTATTTT. The encoded protein is CASSGNMEGTQYF. The chain uses TRBV11-3 and TRBJ2-3, with D hard to call. CDR1 is SGHNT and CDR2 is YENEEA in the germline V gene. The CDR3 loop spans 13 amino acids. V was trimmed by 5 bases and J by 8 bases, leaving 14 bases between them.